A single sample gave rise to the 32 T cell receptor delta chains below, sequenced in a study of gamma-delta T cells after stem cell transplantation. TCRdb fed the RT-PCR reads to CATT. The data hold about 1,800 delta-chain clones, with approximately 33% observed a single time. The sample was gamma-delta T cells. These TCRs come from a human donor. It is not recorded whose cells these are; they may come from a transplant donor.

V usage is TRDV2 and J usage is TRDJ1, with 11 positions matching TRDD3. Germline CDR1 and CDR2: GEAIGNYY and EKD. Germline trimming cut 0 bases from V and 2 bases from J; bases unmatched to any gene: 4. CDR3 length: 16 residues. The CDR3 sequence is CACDTLGDTETDKLIF. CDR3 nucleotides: TGTGCCTGTGACACCCTGGGGGATACTGAGACCGATAAACTCATCTTT.

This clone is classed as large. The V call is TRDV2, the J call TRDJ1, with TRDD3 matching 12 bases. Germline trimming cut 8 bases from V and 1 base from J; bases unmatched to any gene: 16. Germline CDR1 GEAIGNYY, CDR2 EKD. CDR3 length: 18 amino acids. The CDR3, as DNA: TGTGCCTCCGACGGGGTCTTACTGGGGGATACTCGCACCGATAAACTCATCTTT. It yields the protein CASDGVLLGDTRTDKLIF.

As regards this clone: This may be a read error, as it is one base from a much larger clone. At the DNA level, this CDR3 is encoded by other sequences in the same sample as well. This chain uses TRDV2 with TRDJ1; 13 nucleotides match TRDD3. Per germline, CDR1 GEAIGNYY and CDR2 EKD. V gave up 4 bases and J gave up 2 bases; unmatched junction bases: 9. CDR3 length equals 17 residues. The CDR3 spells CACESVLGDTGTDKLIF. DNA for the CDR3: TGTGCCTGTGAATCTGTACTGGGGGATACGGGGACCGATAAACTCATCTTT.

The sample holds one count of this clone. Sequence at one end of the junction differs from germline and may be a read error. CDR3 DNA: TGTGCCTGTGCCACCATCCGCGATCCATGGGGGATAAGCGATAAACTCATCTTT. It specifies CACATIRDPWGISDKLIF. V is TRDV2 and J is TRDJ1; TRDD3 matches 9 bases. Germline V gene lookup returns CDR1 GEAIGNYY and CDR2 EKD. The CDR3 consists of 18 residues.

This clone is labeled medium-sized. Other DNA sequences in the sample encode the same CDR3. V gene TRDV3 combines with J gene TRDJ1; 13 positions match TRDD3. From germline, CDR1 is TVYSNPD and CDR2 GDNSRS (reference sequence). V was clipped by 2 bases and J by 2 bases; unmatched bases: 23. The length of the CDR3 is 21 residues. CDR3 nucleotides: TGTGCCTTTCCGACCTTCCGACAGCCCCGTACTGGGGGATACGGGACCGATAAACTCATCTTT. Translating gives CAFPTFRQPRTGGYGTDKLIF.

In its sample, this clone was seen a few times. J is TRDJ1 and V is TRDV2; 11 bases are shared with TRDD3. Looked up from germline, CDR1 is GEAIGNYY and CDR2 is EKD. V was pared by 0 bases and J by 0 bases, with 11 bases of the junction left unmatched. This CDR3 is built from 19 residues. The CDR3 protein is CACDTVSWGIPRYTDKLIF. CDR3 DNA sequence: TGTGCCTGTGACACCGTATCCTGGGGGATACCTCGGTACACCGATAAACTCATCTTT.

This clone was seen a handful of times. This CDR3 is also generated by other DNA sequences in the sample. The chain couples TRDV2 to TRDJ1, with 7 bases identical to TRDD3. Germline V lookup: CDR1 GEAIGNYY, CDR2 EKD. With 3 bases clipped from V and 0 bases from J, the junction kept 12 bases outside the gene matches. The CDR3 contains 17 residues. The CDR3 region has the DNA TGTGCCTGTGACCGCATGGGGGACACGTCCCACACCGATAAACTCATCTTT. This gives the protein CACDRMGDTSHTDKLIF.

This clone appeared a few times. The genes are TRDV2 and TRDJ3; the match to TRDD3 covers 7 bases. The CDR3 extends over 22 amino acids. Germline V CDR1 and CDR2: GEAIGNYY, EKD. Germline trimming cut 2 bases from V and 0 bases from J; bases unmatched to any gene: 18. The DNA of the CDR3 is TGTGCCTGTGACAGACTCTCACGAGCTGGGGGCCCCCGCTCCTGGGACACCCGACAGATGTTTTTC. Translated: CACDRLSRAGGPRSWDTRQMFF.

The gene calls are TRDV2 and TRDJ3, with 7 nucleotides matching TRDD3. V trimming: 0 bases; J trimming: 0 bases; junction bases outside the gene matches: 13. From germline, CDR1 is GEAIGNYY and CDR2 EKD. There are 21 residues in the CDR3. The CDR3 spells CACDTVDGGRSGSWDTRQMFF. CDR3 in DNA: TGTGCCTGTGACACCGTGGATGGGGGACGCTCGGGCTCCTGGGACACCCGACAGATGTTTTTC.

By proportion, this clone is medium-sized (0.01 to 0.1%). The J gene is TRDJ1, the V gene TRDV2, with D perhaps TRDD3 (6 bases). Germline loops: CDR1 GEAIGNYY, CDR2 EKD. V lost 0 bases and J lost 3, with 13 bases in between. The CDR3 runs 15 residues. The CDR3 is CACDTVGGIADKLIF. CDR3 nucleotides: TGTGCCTGTGACACCGTGGGAGGGATAGCCGATAAACTCATCTTT.

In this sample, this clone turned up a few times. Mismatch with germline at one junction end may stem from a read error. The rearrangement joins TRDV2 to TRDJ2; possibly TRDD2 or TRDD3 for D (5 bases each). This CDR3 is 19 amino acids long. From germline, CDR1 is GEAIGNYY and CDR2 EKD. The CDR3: CACDTVEAWVIPTTAHLFF. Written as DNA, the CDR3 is TGTGCCTGTGACACCGTGGAAGCCTGGGTGATACCTACTACAGCACACCTCTTCTTT.

The CDR3 loop is CACDTVSGLGDTGTDKLIF. In DNA form, the CDR3 reads TGTGCCTGTGACACCGTCTCGGGACTGGGGGATACGGGGACCGATAAACTCATCTTT. The rearrangement joins TRDV2 to TRDJ1; 13 nucleotides align to TRDD3. Trimming cost V 0 bases and J 2 bases; bases outside gene matches: 11. The germline gives CDR1 GEAIGNYY, CDR2 EKD. CDR3 length: 19 amino acids.

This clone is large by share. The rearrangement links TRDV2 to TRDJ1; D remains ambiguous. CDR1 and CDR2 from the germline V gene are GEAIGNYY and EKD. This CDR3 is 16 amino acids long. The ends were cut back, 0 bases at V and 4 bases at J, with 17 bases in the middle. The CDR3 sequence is CACDTVNRWSGDKLIF. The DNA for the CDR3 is TGTGCCTGTGACACCGTAAATCGTTGGTCGGGCGATAAACTCATCTTT.

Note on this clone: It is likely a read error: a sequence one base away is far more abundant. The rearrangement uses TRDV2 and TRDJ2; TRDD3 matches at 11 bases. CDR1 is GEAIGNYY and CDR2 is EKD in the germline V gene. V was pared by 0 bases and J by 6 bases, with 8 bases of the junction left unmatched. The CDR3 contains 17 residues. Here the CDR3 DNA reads TGTGCCTGTGACACCCTCAATGGGGGATACGGGGCAGCACAACTCTTCTTT. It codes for CACDTLNGGYGAAQLFF.

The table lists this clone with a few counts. CDR3 coding DNA: TGTGCCTGTGACACCGTGGGAGCGGGGGTCCTAGATTACACCGATAAACTCATCTTT. Translating it yields CACDTVGAGVLDYTDKLIF. The chain links TRDV2 to TRDJ1, with D perhaps being TRDD2 or TRDD3 (5 bases each). CDR1 GEAIGNYY and CDR2 EKD come from the germline V gene. V was cut by 0 bases and J by 0 bases, with 22 bases left in between. The CDR3 sequence is 19 residues long.

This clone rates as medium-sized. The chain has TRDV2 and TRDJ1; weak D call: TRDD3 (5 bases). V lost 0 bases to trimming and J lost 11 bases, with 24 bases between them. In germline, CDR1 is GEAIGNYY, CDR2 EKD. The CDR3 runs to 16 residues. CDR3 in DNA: TGTGCCTGTGACACCGTGGTTCCGGGGGTAGAGAGGAAGCTCATCTTT. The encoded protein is CACDTVVPGVERKLIF.

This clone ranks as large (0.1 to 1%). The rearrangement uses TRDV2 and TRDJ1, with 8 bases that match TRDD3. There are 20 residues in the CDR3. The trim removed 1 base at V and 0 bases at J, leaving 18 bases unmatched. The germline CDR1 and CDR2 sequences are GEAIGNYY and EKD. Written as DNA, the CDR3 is TGTGCCTGTGACACGATTACTGGGGGCCAATCCGAATCCTACACCGATAAACTCATCTTT. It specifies CACDTITGGQSESYTDKLIF.

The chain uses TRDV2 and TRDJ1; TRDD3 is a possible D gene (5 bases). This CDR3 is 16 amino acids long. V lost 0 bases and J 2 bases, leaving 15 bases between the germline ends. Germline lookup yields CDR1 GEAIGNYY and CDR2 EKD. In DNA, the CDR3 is TGTGCCTGTGACACCGTCGGGATTCCGGGGACCGATAAACTCATCTTT. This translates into CACDTVGIPGTDKLIF.

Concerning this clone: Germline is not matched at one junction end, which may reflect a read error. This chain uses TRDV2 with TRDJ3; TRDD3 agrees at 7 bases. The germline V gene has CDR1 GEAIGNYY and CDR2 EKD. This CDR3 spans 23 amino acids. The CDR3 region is CACDTLGGRGNGDGTWATRQMFF. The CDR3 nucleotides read TGTGCCTGTGACACGCTGGGGGGAAGAGGTAATGGCGATGGAACCTGGGCCACCCGACAGATGTTTTTC.

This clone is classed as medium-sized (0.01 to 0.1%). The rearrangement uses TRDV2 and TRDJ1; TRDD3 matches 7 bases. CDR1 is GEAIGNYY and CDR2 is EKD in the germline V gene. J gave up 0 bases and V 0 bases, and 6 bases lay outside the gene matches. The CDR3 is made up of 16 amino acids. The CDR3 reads CACDTVGIPYTDKLIF. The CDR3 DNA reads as TGTGCCTGTGACACCGTTGGGATACCCTACACCGATAAACTCATCTTT.

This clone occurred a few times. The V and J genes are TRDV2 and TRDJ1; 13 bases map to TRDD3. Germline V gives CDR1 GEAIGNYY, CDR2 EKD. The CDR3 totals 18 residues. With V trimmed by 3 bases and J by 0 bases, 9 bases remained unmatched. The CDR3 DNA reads TGTGCCTGTGACCCTTTACTGGGGGATACGGATAACACCGATAAACTCATCTTT. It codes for CACDPLLGDTDNTDKLIF.

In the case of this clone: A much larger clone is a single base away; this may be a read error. The CDR3 sequence: CACDPLLGDTSLSDELIF. In nucleotides, the CDR3 is TGTGCCTGTGACCCCCTACTGGGGGATACATCTCTCTCGGATGAACTCATCTTT. V is TRDV2 and J is TRDJ1, with 12 bases matching TRDD3. The germline CDR1 and CDR2 sequences are GEAIGNYY and EKD. Unmatched junction bases numbered 19, after V lost 3 bases and J lost 9 bases. The length of the CDR3 is 18 residues.

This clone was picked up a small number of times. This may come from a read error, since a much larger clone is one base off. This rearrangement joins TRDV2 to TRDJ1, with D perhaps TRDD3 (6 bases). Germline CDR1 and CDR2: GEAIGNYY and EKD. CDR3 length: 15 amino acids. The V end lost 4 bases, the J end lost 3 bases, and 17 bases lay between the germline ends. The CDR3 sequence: CACDSLTGRSDKLIF. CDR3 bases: TGTGCCTGTGATTCCCTTACTGGGAGGTCCGATAAACTCATCTTT.

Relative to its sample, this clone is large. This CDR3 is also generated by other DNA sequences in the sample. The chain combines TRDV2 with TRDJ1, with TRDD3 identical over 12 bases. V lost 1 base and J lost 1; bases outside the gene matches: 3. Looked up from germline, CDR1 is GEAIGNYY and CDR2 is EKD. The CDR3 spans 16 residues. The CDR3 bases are TGTGCCTGTGACACTCTGGGGGATACGGGCACCGATAAACTCATCTTT. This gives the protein CACDTLGDTGTDKLIF.

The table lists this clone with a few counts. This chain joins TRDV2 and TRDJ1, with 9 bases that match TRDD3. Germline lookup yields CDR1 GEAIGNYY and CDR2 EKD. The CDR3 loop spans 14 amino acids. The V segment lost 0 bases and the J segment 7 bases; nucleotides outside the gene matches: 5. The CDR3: CACDTVLGDPKLIF. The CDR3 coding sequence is TGTGCCTGTGACACCGTACTGGGGGACCCTAAACTCATCTTT.

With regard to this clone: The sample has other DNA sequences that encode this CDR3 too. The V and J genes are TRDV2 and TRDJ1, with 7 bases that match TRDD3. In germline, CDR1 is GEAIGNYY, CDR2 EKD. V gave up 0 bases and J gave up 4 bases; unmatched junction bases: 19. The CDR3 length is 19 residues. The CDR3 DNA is TGTGCCTGTGACACCGTAAAGAGCCGTACGGGGGGATTGATCGATAAACTCATCTTT. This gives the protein CACDTVKSRTGGLIDKLIF.

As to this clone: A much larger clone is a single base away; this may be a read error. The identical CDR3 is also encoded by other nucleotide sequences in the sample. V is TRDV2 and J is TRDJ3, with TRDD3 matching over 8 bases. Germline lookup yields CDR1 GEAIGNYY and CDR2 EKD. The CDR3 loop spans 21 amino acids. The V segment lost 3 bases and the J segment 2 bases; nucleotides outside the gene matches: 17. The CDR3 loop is CACDATSTGGHVPWDTRQMFF. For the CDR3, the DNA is TGTGCCTGTGACGCCACGAGTACTGGGGGGCACGTGCCCTGGGACACCCGACAGATGTTTTTC.

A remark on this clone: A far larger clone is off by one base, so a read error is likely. CDR3 bases: TGTGCCTGTGACACCGTCTCCCTCCACGCCGATAAACTCATCTTT. Protein: CACDTVSLHADKLIF. V usage is TRDV2 and J usage is TRDJ1; D unclear. Germline values: CDR1 GEAIGNYY, CDR2 EKD. The V end lost 0 bases, the J end lost 3 bases, and 13 bases lay between the germline ends. The CDR3 totals 15 residues.

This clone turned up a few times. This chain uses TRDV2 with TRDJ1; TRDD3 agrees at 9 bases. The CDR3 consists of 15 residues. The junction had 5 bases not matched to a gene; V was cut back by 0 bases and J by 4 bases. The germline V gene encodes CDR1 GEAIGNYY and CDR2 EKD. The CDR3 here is CACDTVGIRDDKLIF. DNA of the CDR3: TGTGCCTGTGACACCGTGGGGATACGGGACGATAAACTCATCTTT.

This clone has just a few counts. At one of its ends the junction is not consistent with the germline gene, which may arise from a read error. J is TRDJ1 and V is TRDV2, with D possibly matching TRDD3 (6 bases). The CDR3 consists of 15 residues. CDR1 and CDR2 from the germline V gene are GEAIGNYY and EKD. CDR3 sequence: CACDPAGAVIDNLIF. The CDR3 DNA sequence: TGTGCCTGTGACCCGGCTGGGGCAGTGATCGATAACCTCATCTTT.

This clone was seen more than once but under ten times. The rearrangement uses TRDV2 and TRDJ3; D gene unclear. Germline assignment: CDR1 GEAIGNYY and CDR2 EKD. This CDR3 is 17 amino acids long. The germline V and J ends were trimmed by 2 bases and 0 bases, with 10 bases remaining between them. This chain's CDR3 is CACDMSGSSWDTRQMFF. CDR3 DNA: TGTGCCTGTGACATGTCCGGCAGCTCCTGGGACACCCGACAGATGTTTTTC.

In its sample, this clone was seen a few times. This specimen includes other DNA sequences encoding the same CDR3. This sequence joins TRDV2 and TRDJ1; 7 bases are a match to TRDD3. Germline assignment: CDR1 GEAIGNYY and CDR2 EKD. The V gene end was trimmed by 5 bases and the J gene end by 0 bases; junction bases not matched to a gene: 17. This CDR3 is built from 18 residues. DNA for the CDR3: TGTGCCTGTGGATGTCTGGGGGTACTACCGAGCCACACCGATAAACTCATCTTT. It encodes CACGCLGVLPSHTDKLIF.